The next 11 T cell receptor beta chains were all read from a single sample in a study of T cell repertoires in ileal Crohn's disease. Generated by immunoSEQ multiplex PCR, the TCRdb table keeps only in-frame clones and is missing some. The sample lists 7,000 to 8,500 clones; approximately 80% were seen once. Source material: ileal tissue. The receptor set was obtained from an adult with Crohn's disease.

V gene TRBV7-9 combines with J gene TRBJ1-2; D is unclear. There are 16 residues in the CDR3. Looked up from germline, CDR1 is SEHNR and CDR2 is FQNEAQ (reference sequence). V was cut by 3 bases and J by 1 base, with 15 bases left in between. Here the CDR3 reads CASSFGVARLNYGYTF. CDR3 coding DNA: TGTGCCAGCAGCTTCGGGGTGGCACGGCTTAACTATGGCTACACCTTC.

This clone was seen more than once but under ten times. The J gene is TRBJ2-7, the V gene TRBV25-1; 10 bases fit TRBD1. Germline-derived CDR1 and CDR2 are MGHDK and SYGVNS. The CDR3 consists of 17 residues. V lost 4 bases, J lost 4 bases, and 13 bases stayed unmatched. For the CDR3, the DNA is TGTGCCAGCAGTGGCTGGGAAGGGACAGGGGCGCGTTACGAGCAGTACTTC. Its protein is CASSGWEGTGARYEQYF.

The chain is built from TRBV19 and TRBJ1-6, with 8 bases aligning to TRBD1. There are 14 residues in the CDR3. V lost 6 bases, J lost 8 bases, and 6 bases stayed unmatched. Germline lookup yields CDR1 LNHDA and CDR2 SQIVND (reference sequence). CDR3 loop: CASSPQGGDSPLHF. CDR3 in DNA: TGTGCCAGTAGCCCACAGGGGGGGGATTCACCCCTCCACTTT.

The gene calls are TRBV11-3 and TRBJ1-1; D is unresolved. CDR3 length: 14 residues. Germline assignment: CDR1 SGHNT and CDR2 YENEEA. V was trimmed by 5 bases and J by 5 bases, leaving 15 bases between them. Here the CDR3 reads CASSPLAAGTEAFF. CDR3 nucleotides: TGTGCCAGCAGCCCGCTTGCCGCGGGTACTGAAGCTTTCTTT.

This chain connects TRBV29-1 to TRBJ1-5, with D possibly being TRBD1 (6 bases). The V end lost 6 bases, the J end lost 2 bases, and 8 bases lay between the germline ends. This CDR3 is built from 12 residues. Germline CDR1 is SQVTM and CDR2 is ANQGSEA. The CDR3 spells CSVRQGNQPQHF. As DNA, the CDR3 is TGCAGCGTCAGACAGGGCAATCAGCCCCAGCATTTT.

This sequence joins TRBV7-9 and TRBJ2-2, with D uncertain. The CDR3 totals 16 residues. The germline CDR1 and CDR2 sequences are SEHNR and FQNEAQ (reference sequence). The V end was cut by 5 bases, the J end by 0 bases, with 13 bases between. The DNA for the CDR3 is TGTGCCAGCAGCCCTTCTTCCGAGGCGAACACCGGGGAGCTGTTTTTT. Translating it yields CASSPSSEANTGELFF.

The V call is TRBV4-1, the J call TRBJ2-7; D may be TRBD2 (6 bases). V was clipped by 2 bases and J by 2 bases, with 13 bases between them. Per the germline V gene, CDR1 is MGHRA and CDR2 is YSYEKL. The CDR3 runs to 15 residues. As DNA, the CDR3 is TGCGCCAGCAGCCAACGCGTAGCGGTCACCTACGAGCAGTACTTC. Protein: CASSQRVAVTYEQYF.

This chain connects TRBV4-1 to TRBJ2-2; 14 bases agree with TRBD2. Germline loops: CDR1 MGHRA, CDR2 YSYEKL. The CDR3 is 18 amino acids. The ends lost 3 bases at V and 4 bases at J; junction bases unmatched: 7. The CDR3: CASSQGGLAGVGTGELFF. In nucleotides, the CDR3 is TGCGCCAGCAGCCAGGGGGGACTAGCGGGAGTTGGCACCGGGGAGCTGTTTTTT.

The chain recombines TRBV5-1 with TRBJ1-2; D is uncertain. The CDR3 consists of 13 residues. The germline V gene encodes CDR1 SGHRS and CDR2 YFSETQ. Trimming shortened V by 0 bases and J by 3 bases, and 6 bases separated the two germline ends. CDR3 DNA sequence: TGCGCCAGCAGCTTGGTCGGGGACTATGGCTACACCTTC. Residues: CASSLVGDYGYTF.

The V call is TRBV7-2, the J call TRBJ1-1, with D possibly being TRBD1 (5 bases). V lost 5 bases and J lost 0, with 16 bases in between. CDR1 and CDR2 from the germline V gene are SGHTA and FQGNSA. The CDR3 totals 16 residues. This chain's CDR3 is CASSPGEGRVNTEAFF. In nucleotides, the CDR3 is TGTGCCAGCAGCCCGGGGGAGGGAAGAGTGAACACTGAAGCTTTCTTT.

J is TRBJ1-5 and V is TRBV19; TRBD1 matches at 7 bases. The junction had 8 bases not matched to a gene; V was cut back by 0 bases and J by 0 bases. The CDR3 contains 18 residues. The germline V gene has CDR1 LNHDA and CDR2 SQIVND (reference sequence). As DNA, the CDR3 is TGTGCCAGTAGTATAGATCACAGGGGATTTAATAGCAATCAGCCCCAGCATTTT. Amino acid sequence: CASSIDHRGFNSNQPQHF. Combining the CDR3 with reference TRBV19 and TRBJ1-5 gives the whole variable domain DGGITQSPKYLFRKEGQNVTLSCEQNLNHDAMYWYRQDPGQGLRLIYYSQIVNDFQKGDIAEGYSVSREKKESFPLTVTSAQKNPTAFYLCASSIDHRGFNSNQPQHFGDGTRLSIL.